These T cell receptor beta chains were read from a single sample in a study of blood T cell repertoires in COVID-19. Some clones are missing from TCRdb's copy, which holds only in-frame ones; the method was immunoSEQ multiplex PCR. The sample includes 330,000 or so clones, roughly nine tenths of them seen just once. Sequencing used PBMCs or T cells enriched from blood (not recorded which). Receptors were obtained from a woman aged 25 to 39 who had recovered from COVID-19. Each CDR3 is given with its conserved first and last residue. Each record gives: clone size, J gene, D gene, V gene, CDR3 DNA, CDR3 protein. A D gene is named only where the DNA matches it firmly. Not all rows give a size; the values are once, few, many and, for expanded clones, a class.

-	TRBJ1-6	-	TRBV5-6	TGTGCCAGCGTCGACTGGAGCTCCTATAATTCACCCCTCCACTTT	CASVDWSSYNSPLHF
-	TRBJ1-6	-	TRBV15	TGTGCCACCAGCAAGCCCCTCGGGATGAATTCACCCCTCCACTTT	CATSKPLGMNSPLHF
-	TRBJ2-7	TRBD2	TRBV14	TGTGCCAGCAGCCAGGAAATGACATTTTGGACTAGCGGGATTGGTAGCGAGCAGTACTTC	CASSQEMTFWTSGIGSEQYF
-	TRBJ2-5	-	TRBV9	TGTGCCAGCAGCGTAGGCCCGGGGGAGACCCAGTACTTC	CASSVGPGETQYF
-	TRBJ2-1	-	TRBV7-2	TGTGCCAGCAGCAGAACTAGCAACCTTGAGCAGTTCTTC	CASSRTSNLEQFF
-	TRBJ1-5	TRBD1	TRBV2	TGTGCCAGCAGTCCTCGGACAGGATGGGGACAGCCCCAGCATTTT	CASSPRTGWGQPQHF
-	TRBJ2-7	-	TRBV9	TGTGCCAGCAGCCCTCGGAGAAGCGAAGCCTACGAGCAGTACTTC	CASSPRRSEAYEQYF
-	TRBJ1-1	-	TRBV11-3	TGTGCCAGCAGCTTTAGGGGCATGAACACTGAAGCTTTCTTT	CASSFRGMNTEAFF
-	TRBJ2-1	-	TRBV5-1	TGCGCCAGCAGCGTCGACTATAGCTCCTACAATGAGCAGTTCTTC	CASSVDYSSYNEQFF
-	TRBJ2-2	-	TRBV7-6	TGTGCCAGCAGCTTAGACGACAGGGAGGCCGGGGAGCTGTTTTTT	CASSLDDREAGELFF
few	TRBJ1-2	-	TRBV24-1	TGTGCCACCAGTGATCCGCGGGTCGGGGATTTGGGCTATGGCTACACCTTC	CATSDPRVGDLGYGYTF
-	TRBJ2-3	TRBD2	TRBV5-1	TGCGCCAGCAGGAGTTATAGCGGGGACGATACGCAGTATTTT	CASRSYSGDDTQYF
-	TRBJ2-7	-	TRBV27	TGTGCCAGCAGTTTGGGCCCAGACGGCGAGCAGTACTTC	CASSLGPDGEQYF
-	TRBJ2-5	-	TRBV28	TGTGCCAGCAGTTTAGTCCTGACTAGGCGGGAGACCCAGTACTTC	CASSLVLTRRETQYF
-	TRBJ2-7	-	TRBV28	TGTGCCATCCACAGGGTGGGCGACGAGCAGTACTTC	CAIHRVGDEQYF
-	TRBJ2-5	TRBD2	TRBV19	TGTGCCAGTAGTCGTTCTAGCGGTTTTCAAGAGACCCAGTACTTC	CASSRSSGFQETQYF
few	TRBJ2-7	-	TRBV19	TGTGCCAGTAGTATAGATCTATGGCGGGGTGAGCAGTACTTC	CASSIDLWRGEQYF
-	TRBJ1-2	TRBD1	TRBV27	TGTGCCAGCAGAGAACAGACAGGGGGCTATGGCTACACCTTC	CASREQTGGYGYTF
-	TRBJ1-2	TRBD1	TRBV6-5	TGTGCCAGCAGTTTAAGACAGGGAAGCTATGGCTACACCTTC	CASSLRQGSYGYTF
-	TRBJ2-1	-	TRBV5-6	TGTGCCAGCAGCGGGACTCCTAATGAGCAGTTCTTC	CASSGTPNEQFF
-	TRBJ1-2	TRBD1	TRBV5-4	TGTGCCAGCAGCTCGGGACAGTACTATGGCTACACCTTC	CASSSGQYYGYTF
-	TRBJ2-1	TRBD1	TRBV10-3	TGTGCCATCACAGGGGGAATTGTCGATGAGCAGTTCTTC	CAITGGIVDEQFF
-	TRBJ1-5	TRBD1	TRBV27	TGTGCCAGCAGTTCCCTGGGACAGGGGTTCGGTCAGCCCCAGCATTTT	CASSSLGQGFGQPQHF
-	TRBJ1-1	-	TRBV2	TGTGCCGGAAAAGGACAGTTGAACACTGAAGCTTTCTTT	CAGKGQLNTEAFF
-	TRBJ1-6	TRBD1	TRBV30	TGTGCCTGGAGCGGGGACAGAGCCTATAATTCACCCCTCCACTTT	CAWSGDRAYNSPLHF
-	TRBJ2-1	-	TRBV29-1	TGCAGCGTTGATCGGGGATATGAGCAGTTCTTC	CSVDRGYEQFF
-	TRBJ2-2	TRBD1	TRBV14	TGTGCCAGCAGCCCGATGGTAGGACAGGGTCGAACCGGGGAGCTGTTTTTT	CASSPMVGQGRTGELFF
few	TRBJ1-6	TRBD1	TRBV3-1/TRBV3-2	TGTGCCAGCAGCCAAGCGGACAGGGGTTCACCCCTCCACTTT	CASSQADRGSPLHF
once	TRBJ2-3	TRBD2	TRBV5-1	TGCGCCAGCAGCCCTCTAGCGGGGGGTGAATTCACAGATACGCAGTATTTT	CASSPLAGGEFTDTQYF
many	TRBJ1-6	-	TRBV2	TGTGCCAGCAGTGAGAAACAGCTTTTCTCCTATAATTCACCCCTCCACTTT	CASSEKQLFSYNSPLHF
-	TRBJ1-1	-	TRBV2	TGTGCCAGCAGTAGTATGGAGGGCACTGAAGCTTTCTTT	CASSSMEGTEAFF
once	TRBJ2-1	-	TRBV5-1	TGCGCCAGCAGCTTGGCAAGCAACAATGAGCAGTTCTTC	CASSLASNNEQFF
-	TRBJ2-7	TRBD1	TRBV3-1/TRBV3-2	TGTGCCAGCAGCCAAGAGTTCGTAGACAGGGGCGAGCAGTACTTC	CASSQEFVDRGEQYF
-	TRBJ1-6	-	TRBV4-1	TGCGCCAGCAGCCAAGAGAAGGGGCTTTCACCCCTCCACTTT	CASSQEKGLSPLHF
-	TRBJ2-7	-	TRBV3-1/TRBV3-2	TGTGCCAGCAGCCAAGGTCTGGCCGGACTAAATTACGAGCAGTACTTC	CASSQGLAGLNYEQYF
-	TRBJ2-2	TRBD2	TRBV2	TGTGCCAGCAGTGAAATCCAGCGGGGGTCGACCGGGGAGCTGTTTTTT	CASSEIQRGSTGELFF
-	TRBJ1-4	-	TRBV5-1	TGCGCCAGCAGCTCTACAGGGAGAGCAACTAATGAAAAACTGTTTTTT	CASSSTGRATNEKLFF
-	TRBJ2-2	TRBD2	TRBV2	TGTGCCAGCAGTGGGGCGGGAGACACCGGGGAGCTGTTTTTT	CASSGAGDTGELFF
few	TRBJ1-1	-	TRBV2	TGTGCCAGCAGTGTAACGGGGATGAACACTGAAGCTTTCTTT	CASSVTGMNTEAFF
few	TRBJ2-7	-	TRBV12-3/TRBV12-4	TGTGCCAGCAGCTACTCCTACGAGCAGTACTTC	CASSYSYEQYF
-	TRBJ2-7	TRBD1	TRBV18	TGTGCCAGCTCACCGCCGGGACAGTCTTTCTACGAGCAGTACTTC	CASSPPGQSFYEQYF
-	TRBJ2-5	-	TRBV13	TGTGCCAGCAGCTTACGACTTGGACTCATGAGGGAGACCCAGTACTTC	CASSLRLGLMRETQYF
-	TRBJ1-3	-	TRBV3-1/TRBV3-2	TGTGCCAGCAGCGCCCCGGGGAGGGATGGAAACACCATATATTTT	CASSAPGRDGNTIYF
-	TRBJ1-5	-	TRBV7-2	TGTGCCAGCAGCTTAGAACTGAATCAGCCCCAGCATTTT	CASSLELNQPQHF
-	TRBJ1-2	-	TRBV5-1	TGCGCCAGCAGCGATGGACAATTTATATCTCCCTATGGCTACACCTTC	CASSDGQFISPYGYTF
-	TRBJ2-5	TRBD2	TRBV5-4	TGTGCCAGCAGCCTACCCGGGACTAGCGGGGGGGACCAAGAGACCCAGTACTTC	CASSLPGTSGGDQETQYF
-	TRBJ2-5	TRBD2	TRBV6-6	TGTGCCAACAGACTGCTAGCGGACTCCCAAGAGACCCAGTACTTC	CANRLLADSQETQYF
once	TRBJ2-2	TRBD1	TRBV18	TGTGCCAGCTCGCCACAGGGGTCCGGGGAGCTGTTTTTT	CASSPQGSGELFF
-	TRBJ1-2	TRBD1	TRBV13	TGTGCCAGCAGCAACCGGGACAGGGGGTTTGGCTACACCTTC	CASSNRDRGFGYTF
-	TRBJ1-6	-	TRBV27	TGTGCCAGCAGTCTCCAGGACGGGAGCTCCTATAATTCACCCCTCCACTTT	CASSLQDGSSYNSPLHF
-	TRBJ1-1	-	TRBV4-1	TGCGCCAGCAGCCAAGTTTCTAGAGCGAACACTGAAGCTTTCTTT	CASSQVSRANTEAFF
-	TRBJ1-6	TRBD1	TRBV7-8	TGTGCCAGCAACCCTCAAGCGGGACAGGGAAATTCACCCCTCCACTTT	CASNPQAGQGNSPLHF
-	TRBJ2-7	TRBD2	TRBV6-7	TGTGCCACCGATTTTTCTATAGCGGGATTCTACGAGCAGTACTTC	CATDFSIAGFYEQYF
-	TRBJ1-1	-	TRBV19	TGTGCCAGTACCGCCAGGGCGATAGCTTTCTTT	CASTARAIAFF
-	TRBJ2-7	-	TRBV7-6	TGTGCCAGCAGCCCGAGATTCGGCTACGAGCAGTACTTC	CASSPRFGYEQYF
-	TRBJ2-2	-	TRBV4-1	TGCGCCAGCAGCCCAGGCCCGGCTAAAACCGGGGAGCTGTTTTTT	CASSPGPAKTGELFF
-	TRBJ2-1	-	TRBV5-4	TGTGCCAGCAGCCCCTCGGGTCGGGGGGCAGCTTACAATGAGCAGTTCTTC	CASSPSGRGAAYNEQFF
-	TRBJ2-5	-	TRBV11-2	TGTGCCAGCAGCTTAGGGCAGGCGGGCCGCCAAGAGACCCAGTACTTC	CASSLGQAGRQETQYF
-	TRBJ2-1	TRBD2	TRBV5-4	TGTGCCAGCAGCTTGACTAGCGCATACAATGAGCAGTTCTTC	CASSLTSAYNEQFF